Listed here are 9 T cell receptor beta chains from one sample, sequenced in a study of T cell repertoires in cytomegalovirus infection. TCRdb itself ran the reads through MiXCR, one entry per CDR3 protein. The table includes 350,000 to 450,000 distinct CDR3 sequences, around 18% detected once. The sample comprised PBMCs. The receptor source for this set is a human donor in good health (CMV status not recorded). Some clones in this sample may be carry-over from other donors' samples.

The chain combines TRBV5-6 with TRBJ2-1; 8 nucleotides match TRBD2. V dropped 3 bases and J dropped 5; count of bases not matched to a gene: 7. CDR1 SGHDT and CDR2 YYEEEE come from the germline V gene. The CDR3 is 15 amino acids. CDR3 DNA: TGTGCCAGCAGCTCTCCCGGGACTAGTCACAATGAGCAGTTCTTC. It specifies CASSSPGTSHNEQFF.

Only a few counts were recorded for this clonotype. The chain carries TRBV6-4 and TRBJ2-3; no reliable D call. There are 13 residues in the CDR3. CDR1 is MRHNA and CDR2 is SNTAGT in the germline V gene. Trimming stripped 4 bases from V and 6 bases from J, with 11 bases between. The CDR3 coding sequence is TGTGCCAGCAGTGCTGTGCGTGCGGATACGCAGTATTTT. Translation: CASSAVRADTQYF.

This clonotype was picked up many times. This chain connects TRBV10-2 to TRBJ1-5; D may be TRBD1 (5 bases). The length of the CDR3 is 16 residues. Germline assignment: CDR1 WSHSY and CDR2 SAAADI. The V and J ends lost 4 bases and 2 bases respectively, with 15 bases between them. The CDR3 reads CASSGVGRAGNQPQHF. The CDR3 nucleotides read TGCGCCAGCAGTGGTGTGGGCAGGGCTGGCAATCAGCCCCAGCATTTT.

The rearrangement joins TRBV20-1 to TRBJ1-5, with 8 bases matching TRBD1. Germline V gene data show CDR1 as DFQATT and CDR2 as SNEGSKA (reference sequence). After removal of 0 bases from V and 3 bases from J, the junction contained 19 bases not matched to a gene. The CDR3 has 20 residues. The CDR3 reads CSARDRSPRDRTRHNQPQHF. CDR3 in DNA: TGCAGTGCTAGAGATAGGTCGCCTCGGGACAGGACCAGGCACAATCAGCCCCAGCATTTT.

The V call is TRBV7-7, the J call TRBJ2-5; 7 nucleotides agree with TRBD2. Unmatched junction bases numbered 2, after V lost 4 bases and J lost 0 bases. Germline V gene data show CDR1 as SSHAT and CDR2 as FNYEAQ (reference sequence). CDR3 length: 14 residues. The CDR3 here is CASSSGLNQETQYF. Written as DNA, the CDR3 is TGTGCCAGCAGCTCGGGACTAAACCAAGAGACCCAGTACTTC.

In its sample, this clonotype was seen many times. J is TRBJ2-7 and V is TRBV5-1; 11 bases are shared with TRBD2. Germline CDR1 and CDR2: SGHRS and YFSETQ. The ends lost 3 bases at V and 3 bases at J; junction bases unmatched: 5. There are 15 residues in the CDR3. CDR3 coding DNA: TGCGCCAGCAGCTGGGGACTAGCGGACCACTACGAGCAGTACTTC. Amino acid sequence: CASSWGLADHYEQYF.

This clonotype came up many times. The genes are TRBV7-9 and TRBJ1-1; D unclear. The ends were cut back, 4 bases at V and 7 bases at J, with 13 bases in the middle. Looked up from germline, CDR1 is SEHNR and CDR2 is FQNEAQ (reference sequence). CDR3 size: 13 residues. The CDR3 DNA is TGTGCCAGCAGCTCCTACAGACCCGATGAAGCTTTCTTT. It codes for CASSSYRPDEAFF.

The chain joins TRBV7-9 to TRBJ1-5, with D unclear. From germline, CDR1 is SEHNR and CDR2 FQNEAQ (reference sequence). This CDR3 is built from 13 residues. V was cut by 2 bases and J by 5 bases, with 7 bases left in between. Here the CDR3 reads CASSLTSDQPQHF. The CDR3 DNA is TGTGCCAGCAGCTTAACGTCCGATCAGCCCCAGCATTTT.

This clonotype has more than one count but fewer than ten. The chain couples TRBV19 to TRBJ2-1; 7 nucleotides align to TRBD1. Germline values: CDR1 LNHDA, CDR2 SQIVND (reference sequence). This CDR3 region has 16 residues. With 7 bases clipped from V and 3 bases from J, the junction kept 12 bases outside the gene matches. The CDR3 sequence: CASIPQGKHYYNEQFF. The CDR3 nucleotides are TGTGCCAGTATCCCACAGGGGAAACACTACTACAATGAGCAGTTCTTC.